This T cell receptor (beta chain) originates from a study of blood T cell repertoires in COVID-19. Original analysis: By means of reference gene primer amplification, nucleated cell counts were estimated. The data were produced by immunoSEQ multiplex PCR, yet TCRdb's version contains in-frame clones alone and is incomplete. That table furnishes V, J and clone size, whereas the DNA furnished D and trimming. The data show some 490,000 clones, around 85% seen once. Germline assignment: CDR1 MGHRA and CDR2 YSYEKL. Trimming cost V 1 base and J 7 bases; bases outside gene matches: 15. The CDR3 consists of 17 residues. Participants were aged roughly 18 to 100 years from around 24 US areas. Self-reported history from a screening survey and questionnaire set each donor's cohort.

The receptor's source is an older woman who had recovered from COVID-19. The chain couples TRBV4-1 to TRBJ2-5; 7 positions match TRBD2. Sequences were obtained from PBMCs or T cells enriched from blood (not recorded which). CDR3 coding DNA: TGCGCCAGCAGCCAAGGGAGCAGCGGAGCCTCGGGGGGGACCCAGTACTTC. This sequence encodes CASSQGSSGASGGTQYF.